Presented here are 30 T cell receptor beta chains from one specimen sequenced in a study of CD8+ T cells in alopecia areata. Extracted from the samples, RNA was reverse transcribed into cDNA to serve as the sequencing template. Sequenced by immunoSEQ multiplex PCR; TCRdb stores in-frame clones only, minus some. The sample lists 130,000 or so clones, around 49% occurring once. Sample: CD8+ T cells sorted from blood, taken at week 0. The receptors originated from a human donor with alopecia areata.

The chain is built from TRBV7-8 and TRBJ1-2, with D possibly TRBD1 on 5 matching bases. Trimming took off 0 bases at V and 2 bases at J, with 16 bases between the two ends. The V gene's germline CDR1 is SGHVS and CDR2 FQNEAQ. This CDR3 has 17 residues. In nucleotides, the CDR3 is TGTGCCAGCAGCTTAGCTCATTCAGGGATGGTGAACTATGGCTACACCTTC. The encoded protein is CASSLAHSGMVNYGYTF.

The V gene is TRBV25-1, the J gene TRBJ1-4, with TRBD1 matching 11 bases. This CDR3 has 15 amino acids. Trimming at V came to 4 bases and at J to 7 bases, leaving 5 bases not matched to a gene. The V gene's germline CDR1 is MGHDK and CDR2 SYGVNS. CDR3 sequence: CASSGDRGFGEKLFF. The CDR3 nucleotides are TGTGCCAGCAGTGGGGACAGGGGGTTCGGTGAAAAACTGTTTTTT.

The V call is TRBV5-6, the J call TRBJ2-7; D uncertain. V dropped 0 bases and J dropped 2 bases, with 6 bases sitting between them. CDR1 SGHDT and CDR2 YYEEEE come from the germline V gene. CDR3 length equals 13 residues. The CDR3 region has the DNA TGTGCCAGCAGCTTGGGAATTCCCTACGAGCAGTACTTC. It is translated as CASSLGIPYEQYF.

This clone appeared a few times. The chain couples TRBV4-2 to TRBJ1-1, with unresolved D. The CDR3 contains 12 residues. Trimming shortened V by 3 bases and J by 4 bases, and 6 bases separated the two germline ends. CDR1 and CDR2 (germline): LGHNA, YNFKEQ. The CDR3 loop is CASSQTTTEAFF. The DNA of the CDR3 is TGTGCCAGCAGCCAGACTACCACTGAAGCTTTCTTT.

The genes are TRBV7-9 and TRBJ2-1; perhaps TRBD2 as D (5 bases). CDR3 length: 17 amino acids. Trimming removed 9 bases at V and 5 bases at J, with 26 bases between. Germline V gene sequence: CDR1 SEHNR, CDR2 FQNEAQ (reference sequence). The CDR3 sequence: CASEIKPGLRVNNEQFF. Written as DNA, the CDR3 is TGTGCCAGTGAGATAAAACCCGGTCTGAGGGTGAACAATGAGCAGTTCTTC.

This chain uses TRBV5-6 with TRBJ2-7; D gene uncertain. The CDR3 runs 13 residues. Looked up from germline, CDR1 is SGHDT and CDR2 is YYEEEE. V was clipped by 0 bases and J by 6 bases, with 10 bases between them. In DNA form, the CDR3 reads TGTGCCAGCAGCTTGGGGTCGGCGATCGAGCAGTACTTC. Translating it yields CASSLGSAIEQYF.

J is TRBJ2-1 and V is TRBV27; D call uncertain. From germline, CDR1 is MNHEY and CDR2 SMNVEV (reference sequence). There are 13 residues in the CDR3. V was clipped by 11 bases and J by 0 bases, with 11 bases between them. The CDR3 coding sequence is TGTGCCGTGGGCAGCAGCTCCTACAATGAGCAGTTCTTC. Residues: CAVGSSSYNEQFF.

This clone was seen more than once but under ten times. J is TRBJ1-1 and V is TRBV5-1; a weak D match, TRBD1 (6 bases). The germline V and J ends were trimmed by 1 base and 1 base, with 14 bases remaining between them. Germline V lookup: CDR1 SGHRS, CDR2 YFSETQ. The CDR3 consists of 16 residues. Here the CDR3 reads CASSLRQGRPNTEAFF. CDR3 DNA sequence: TGCGCCAGCAGCTTGCGGCAGGGGCGTCCGAACACTGAAGCTTTCTTT.

This clone was counted only a few times. V usage is TRBV10-3 and J usage is TRBJ2-3, with D hard to call. The CDR3 covers 13 residues. Germline-derived CDR1 and CDR2 are ENHRY and SYGVKD. V lost 8 bases and J 1 base, leaving 10 bases between the germline ends. CDR3 bases: TGTGCCATCGGGTCTCGGGGCACAGATACGCAGTATTTT. Its protein product is CAIGSRGTDTQYF.

This clone was seen just once. The chain links TRBV27 to TRBJ2-7; D gene ambiguous. CDR1 and CDR2 (germline): MNHEY, SMNVEV (reference sequence). V lost 5 bases and J lost 2, with 13 bases in between. This CDR3 has 14 amino acids. CDR3 amino acids: CASSRTEDTYEQYF. CDR3 nucleotides: TGTGCCAGCAGTCGGACGGAAGACACCTACGAGCAGTACTTC.

The chain links TRBV2 to TRBJ2-2, with TRBD2 matching 7 bases. The CDR3 sequence is 15 residues long. V lost 2 bases and J lost 7; bases outside the gene matches: 7. Germline assignment: CDR1 SNHLY and CDR2 FYNNEI. The DNA for the CDR3 is TGTGCCAGCAGTGAACCACAGCGGGGAATCGGGGAGCTGTTTTTT. Residues: CASSEPQRGIGELFF.

Here the CDR3 reads CASSDLPGQFSVEAFF. Written as DNA, the CDR3 is TGTGCCAGCAGTGACTTACCGGGACAGTTTAGCGTTGAAGCTTTCTTT. The V call is TRBV27, the J call TRBJ1-1, with TRBD1 matching over 7 bases. Looked up from germline, CDR1 is MNHEY and CDR2 is SMNVEV (reference sequence). The CDR3 is 16 amino acids. With 5 bases clipped from V and 7 bases from J, the junction kept 16 bases outside the gene matches.

This clone was found a few times. V is TRBV7-9 and J is TRBJ1-1; the D is unclear. The V end was cut by 5 bases, the J end by 6 bases, with 10 bases between. Germline CDR1 is SEHNR and CDR2 is FQNEAQ (reference sequence). This CDR3 has 12 residues. CDR3 residues: CASSPGGPEAFF. For the CDR3, the DNA is TGTGCCAGCAGCCCCGGCGGTCCTGAAGCTTTCTTT.

This clone was seen only a few times. The chain combines TRBV29-1 with TRBJ2-5; 9 bases line up with TRBD2. The V gene's germline CDR1 is SQVTM and CDR2 ANQGSEA. This CDR3 comprises 14 residues. With 4 bases clipped from V and 2 bases from J, the junction kept 5 bases outside the gene matches. The CDR3 is CSVGLAEPQETQYF. The CDR3 DNA reads TGCAGCGTTGGACTAGCGGAGCCTCAAGAGACCCAGTACTTC.

The chain uses TRBV27 and TRBJ1-2; possible D gene TRBD1, 5 bases. The CDR3 covers 14 residues. Deletions cut 3 bases from V and 7 bases from J, with 15 bases between. In germline, CDR1 is MNHEY, CDR2 SMNVEV (reference sequence). The CDR3 is CASSFGGLSGGYTF. CDR3 nucleotide sequence: TGTGCCAGCAGTTTTGGGGGGTTGAGCGGTGGCTACACCTTC.

The V and J genes are TRBV29-1 and TRBJ2-7; 8 bases fit TRBD2. V gave up 0 bases and J gave up 3 bases; unmatched junction bases: 7. The CDR3 is 15 amino acids. Germline assignment: CDR1 SQVTM and CDR2 ANQGSEA. The chain's CDR3 is CSVEDGGGPHYEQYF. DNA for the CDR3: TGCAGCGTTGAAGACGGGGGGGGCCCCCACTACGAGCAGTACTTC.

The CDR3 nucleotides read TGTGCCAGCAGTACCACCGACGCTGTGGACTACGAGCAGTACTTC. This encodes CASSTTDAVDYEQYF. The chain couples TRBV2 to TRBJ2-7; no firm D call. In germline, CDR1 is SNHLY, CDR2 FYNNEI. V lost 5 bases, J lost 3 bases, and 17 bases lay in between. The CDR3 totals 15 residues.

As regards this clone: Distinct nucleotide sequences in the sample also encode this CDR3. The rearrangement uses TRBV27 and TRBJ1-5; no definite D call. CDR3 length equals 14 residues. Germline lookup yields CDR1 MNHEY and CDR2 SMNVEV (reference sequence). The ends were cut back, 5 bases at V and 2 bases at J, with 10 bases in the middle. The CDR3 nucleotides read TGTGCCAGCAGTCTAAGACAAGGCAATCAGCCCCAGCATTTT. Amino acids: CASSLRQGNQPQHF.

This clone was seen more than once but under ten times. The V gene is TRBV6-5, the J gene TRBJ2-3; D is unclear. The V gene lost 2 bases and the J gene lost 4 bases, with 7 bases spanning the gap. The CDR3 consists of 13 residues. Looked up from germline, CDR1 is MNHEY and CDR2 is SVGAGI. CDR3 residues: CASSYLGSDTQYF. Written as DNA, the CDR3 is TGTGCCAGCAGTTACCTGGGATCAGATACGCAGTATTTT.

This rearrangement joins TRBV29-1 to TRBJ2-2; D perhaps matches TRBD1 (6 bases). The CDR3 has 13 amino acids. CDR1 is SQVTM and CDR2 is ANQGSEA in the germline V gene. Trimming took 7 bases from V and 7 from J, leaving 16 bases between them. The CDR3 sequence: CSGAGTRGGELFF. In nucleotides, the CDR3 is TGCAGCGGAGCCGGGACCAGGGGCGGGGAGCTGTTTTTT.

A remark on this clone: The sample has other DNA sequences that encode this CDR3 too. This chain connects TRBV7-8 to TRBJ1-1; TRBD1 might be the D (5 bases). Germline CDR1 SGHVS, CDR2 FQNEAQ. The CDR3 runs to 14 residues. Trimming stripped 5 bases from V and 4 bases from J, with 14 bases between. CDR3 nucleotide sequence: TGTGCCAGCAGCCCGGGACTGTTAGGCACTGAAGCTTTCTTT. Amino acids: CASSPGLLGTEAFF.

Only one count was recorded for this clone. The chain has TRBV30 and TRBJ2-7; D not resolved. Germline values: CDR1 GTSNPN, CDR2 SVGIG (reference sequence). Trimming left V 2 bases short and J 3 bases short, with 14 bases between. The CDR3 has 14 residues. The CDR3 DNA reads TGTGCCTGGAGTTCATCGGTTGGCGGCTACGAGCAGTACTTC. This encodes CAWSSSVGGYEQYF.

This chain joins TRBV2 and TRBJ2-5; possible D gene TRBD2, 6 bases. Germline loops: CDR1 SNHLY, CDR2 FYNNEI. Trimming stripped 9 bases from V and 5 bases from J, with 16 bases between. The CDR3 length is 13 residues. CDR3 loop: CASRLVGLETQYF. CDR3 DNA: TGTGCCAGTAGACTAGTTGGGCTGGAGACCCAGTACTTC.

J is TRBJ2-3 and V is TRBV27; possibly TRBD2 for D (6 bases). The CDR3 is made up of 16 amino acids. Trimming stripped 4 bases from V and 2 bases from J, with 16 bases between. CDR1 and CDR2 (germline): MNHEY, SMNVEV (reference sequence). The CDR3, as DNA: TGTGCCAGCAGTTCCCGGGGGTCAGGACACACAGATACGCAGTATTTT. This translates into CASSSRGSGHTDTQYF.

DNA for the CDR3: TGTGCCAGCAGTGTGGGATGGGGCAATGAGCAGTTCTTC. Its translation: CASSVGWGNEQFF. The V and J genes are TRBV25-1 and TRBJ2-1; D is ambiguous. Trimming removed 4 bases at V and 6 bases at J, with 10 bases between. Germline V gene sequence: CDR1 MGHDK, CDR2 SYGVNS. This CDR3 has 13 residues. Looking up the rest from reference TRBV25-1 and TRBJ2-1 gives the full variable domain: EADIYQTPRYLVIGTGKKITLECSQTMGHDKMYWYQQDPGMELHLIHYSYGVNSTEKGDLSSESTVSRIRTEHFPLTLESARPSHTSQYLCASSVGWGNEQFFGPGTRLTVL.

The chain combines TRBV4-2 with TRBJ2-7, with unresolved D. Germline-derived CDR1 and CDR2 are LGHNA and YNFKEQ. Trimming stripped 6 bases from V and 2 bases from J, with 8 bases between. The CDR3 contains 12 residues. CDR3 protein: CASSGQTYEQYF. The CDR3 DNA reads as TGTGCCAGCAGTGGGCAGACCTACGAGCAGTACTTC.

The chain has TRBV4-3 and TRBJ2-3, with D uncertain. V dropped 0 bases and J dropped 1 base, with 11 bases sitting between them. Germline loops: CDR1 LGHNA, CDR2 YSLEER. The CDR3 is 16 amino acids. The CDR3 nucleotides read TGCGCCAGCAGCCAAGATGGTGATCTTCGCACAGATACGCAGTATTTT. Translating gives CASSQDGDLRTDTQYF.

The J gene is TRBJ1-6, the V gene TRBV6-5; 10 bases are shared with TRBD1. Germline V CDR1 and CDR2: MNHEY, SVGAGI. The CDR3 runs to 14 residues. J lost 13 bases, V lost 5 bases, and 8 bases had no gene match. The chain's CDR3 is CASSPGTGVSPLHF. The CDR3 DNA reads TGTGCCAGCAGTCCCGGGACAGGGGTCTCCCCCCTCCACTTT.

This chain joins TRBV27 and TRBJ2-1, with 7 bases matching TRBD2. The germline V gene has CDR1 MNHEY and CDR2 SMNVEV (reference sequence). After removal of 6 bases from V and 8 bases from J, the junction contained 13 bases not matched to a gene. The length of the CDR3 is 15 residues. CDR3 in amino acids: CASSPSGASGHEQFF. CDR3 in DNA: TGTGCCAGCAGCCCTAGTGGGGCTAGCGGCCATGAGCAGTTCTTC.

This chain links TRBV30 with TRBJ1-1; D is ambiguous. V was shortened by 0 bases and J by 7 bases, with 6 bases between the two germline ends. In germline, CDR1 is GTSNPN, CDR2 SVGIG (reference sequence). The CDR3 spans 11 residues. CDR3: CAWSVEFEAFF. Written as DNA, the CDR3 is TGTGCCTGGAGTGTAGAGTTTGAAGCTTTCTTT.